This T cell receptor (beta chain) was retrieved from a study of blood T cell repertoires in COVID-19. Study at large: Both acute and convalescent COVID-19 samples were obtained from the United States, Italy and Spain.

The protocol was immunoSEQ multiplex PCR, while the TCRdb copy is restricted to in-frame clones and leaves out a portion. The repertoire holds about 140,000 clones, with roughly 86% as singletons. Losses at the gene ends were 3 bases for V and 2 bases for J; bases not matched to a gene: 5. In germline, CDR1 is LGHNT, CDR2 FRNRAP. The CDR3 consists of 15 residues. The sample was peripheral blood. The rearrangement joins TRBV12-5 to TRBJ2-3, with 7 bases aligning to TRBD2. The TCR comes from a man between 70 and 80 years old with acute or convalescent COVID-19. The CDR3 reads CASGFPGGITDTQYF. DNA for the CDR3: TGTGCTAGTGGTTTTCCCGGGGGGATCACAGATACGCAGTATTTT.